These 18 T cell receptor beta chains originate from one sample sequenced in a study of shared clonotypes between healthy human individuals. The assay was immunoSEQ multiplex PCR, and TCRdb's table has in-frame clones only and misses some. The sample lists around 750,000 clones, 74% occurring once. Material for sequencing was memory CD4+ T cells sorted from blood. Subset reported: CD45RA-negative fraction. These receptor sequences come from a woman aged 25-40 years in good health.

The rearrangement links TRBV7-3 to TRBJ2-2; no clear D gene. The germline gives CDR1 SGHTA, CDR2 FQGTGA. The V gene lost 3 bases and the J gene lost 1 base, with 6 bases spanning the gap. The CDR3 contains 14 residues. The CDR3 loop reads CASSLAGNTGELFF. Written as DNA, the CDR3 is TGTGCCAGCAGCTTGGCAGGGAACACCGGGGAGCTGTTTTTT.

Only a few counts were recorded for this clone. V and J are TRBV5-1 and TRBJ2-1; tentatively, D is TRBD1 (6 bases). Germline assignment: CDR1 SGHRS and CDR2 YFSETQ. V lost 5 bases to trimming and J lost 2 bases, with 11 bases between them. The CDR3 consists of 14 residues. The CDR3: CASSTGNTYNEQFF. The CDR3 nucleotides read TGCGCCAGCAGTACAGGGAACACCTACAATGAGCAGTTCTTC.

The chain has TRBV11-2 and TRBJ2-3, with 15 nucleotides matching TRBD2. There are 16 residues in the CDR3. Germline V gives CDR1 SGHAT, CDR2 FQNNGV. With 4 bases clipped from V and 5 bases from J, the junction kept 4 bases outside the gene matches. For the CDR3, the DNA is TGTGCCAGCAGCTGGACTAGCGGGAGGGATGGAGATACGCAGTATTTT. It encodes CASSWTSGRDGDTQYF.

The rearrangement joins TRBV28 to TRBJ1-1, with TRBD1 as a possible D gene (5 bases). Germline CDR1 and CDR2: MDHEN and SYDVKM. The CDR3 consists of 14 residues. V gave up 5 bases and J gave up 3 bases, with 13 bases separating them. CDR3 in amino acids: CASSGATGYTEAFF. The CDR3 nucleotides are TGTGCCAGCAGTGGGGCCACGGGGTACACTGAAGCTTTCTTT. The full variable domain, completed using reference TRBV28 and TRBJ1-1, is DVKVTQSSRYLVKRTGEKVFLECVQDMDHENMFWYRQDPGLGLRLIYFSYDVKMKEKGDIPEGYSVSREKKERFSLILESASTNQTSMYLCASSGATGYTEAFFGQGTRLTVV.

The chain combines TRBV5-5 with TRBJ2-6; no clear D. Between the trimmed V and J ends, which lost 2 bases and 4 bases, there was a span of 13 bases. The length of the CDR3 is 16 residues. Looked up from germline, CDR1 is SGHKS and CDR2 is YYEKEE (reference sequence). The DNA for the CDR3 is TGTGCCAGCAGCTTAAGTACCCTGAGAGGGGCCAACGTCCTGACTTTC. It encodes CASSLSTLRGANVLTF.

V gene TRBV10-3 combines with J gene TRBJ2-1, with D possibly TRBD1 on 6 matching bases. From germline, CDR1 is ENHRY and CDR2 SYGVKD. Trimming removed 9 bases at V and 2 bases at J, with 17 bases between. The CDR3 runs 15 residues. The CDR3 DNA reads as TGTGCCATACGGACAGCTGGGGGAACCTACAATGAGCAGTTCTTC. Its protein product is CAIRTAGGTYNEQFF.

CDR3 coding DNA: TGTGCCAGCAGTACCGGACATCCGAATGAAAAACTGTTTTTT. This gives the protein CASSTGHPNEKLFF. The chain carries TRBV2 and TRBJ1-4, with D possibly TRBD1 on 5 matching bases. V shed 5 bases and J shed 5 bases, with 12 bases lying between them. Germline CDR1 and CDR2: SNHLY and FYNNEI. CDR3 length equals 14 residues.

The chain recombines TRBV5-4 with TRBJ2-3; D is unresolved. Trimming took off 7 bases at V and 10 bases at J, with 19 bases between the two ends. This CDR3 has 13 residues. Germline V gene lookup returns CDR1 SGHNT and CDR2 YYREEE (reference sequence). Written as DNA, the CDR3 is TGTGCCAGCTCGGGTCTAGATCGGGCTGCGCAGTATTTT. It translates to CASSGLDRAAQYF.

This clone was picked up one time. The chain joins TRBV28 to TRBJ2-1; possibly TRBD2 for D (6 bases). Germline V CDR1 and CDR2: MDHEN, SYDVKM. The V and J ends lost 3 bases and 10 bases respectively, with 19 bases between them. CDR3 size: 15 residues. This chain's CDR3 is CASSFPGRTIWEQFF. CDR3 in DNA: TGTGCCAGCAGTTTCCCTGGACGGACTATTTGGGAGCAGTTCTTC.

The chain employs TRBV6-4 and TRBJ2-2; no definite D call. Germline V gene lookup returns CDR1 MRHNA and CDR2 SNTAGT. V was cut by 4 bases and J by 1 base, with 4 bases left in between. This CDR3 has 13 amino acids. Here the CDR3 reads CASSGQNTGELFF. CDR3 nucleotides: TGTGCCAGCAGTGGACAGAACACCGGGGAGCTGTTTTTT.

This CDR3 is CASSERDMIAKNIQYF. For the CDR3, the DNA is TGTGCCAGTAGTGAACGAGACATGATAGCCAAAAACATTCAGTACTTC. J is TRBJ2-4 and V is TRBV19; D is uncertain. Looked up from germline, CDR1 is LNHDA and CDR2 is SQIVND (reference sequence). V lost 5 bases, J lost 0 bases, and 14 bases lay in between. The CDR3 contains 16 residues. Based on the CDR3 plus reference TRBV19 and TRBJ2-4, the full variable domain is DGGITQSPKYLFRKEGQNVTLSCEQNLNHDAMYWYRQDPGQGLRLIYYSQIVNDFQKGDIAEGYSVSREKKESFPLTVTSAQKNPTAFYLCASSERDMIAKNIQYFGAGTRLSVL.

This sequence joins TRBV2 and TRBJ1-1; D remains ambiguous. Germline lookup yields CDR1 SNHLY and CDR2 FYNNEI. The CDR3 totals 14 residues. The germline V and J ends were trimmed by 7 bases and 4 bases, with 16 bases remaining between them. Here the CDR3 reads CASIPDWASTEAFF. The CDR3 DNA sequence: TGTGCCAGCATTCCAGATTGGGCGTCCACTGAAGCTTTCTTT.

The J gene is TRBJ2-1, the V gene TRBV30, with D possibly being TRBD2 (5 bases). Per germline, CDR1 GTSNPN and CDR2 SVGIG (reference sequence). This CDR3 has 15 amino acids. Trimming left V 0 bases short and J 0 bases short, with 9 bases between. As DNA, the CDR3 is TGTGCCTGGAGTGTATTTGGGAGCTCCTACAATGAGCAGTTCTTC. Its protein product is CAWSVFGSSYNEQFF.

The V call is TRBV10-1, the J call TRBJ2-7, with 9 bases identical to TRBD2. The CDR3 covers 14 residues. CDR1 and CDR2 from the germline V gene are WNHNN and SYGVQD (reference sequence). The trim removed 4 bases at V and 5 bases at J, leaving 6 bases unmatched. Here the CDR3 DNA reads TGCGCCAGCAGTGCGGGTAGCGGGAGCCACGAGCAGTACTTC. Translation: CASSAGSGSHEQYF.

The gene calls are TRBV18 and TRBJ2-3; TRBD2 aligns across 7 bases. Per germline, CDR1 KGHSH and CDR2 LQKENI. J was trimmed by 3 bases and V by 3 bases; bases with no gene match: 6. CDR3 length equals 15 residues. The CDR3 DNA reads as TGTGCCAGCTCACCGAACGGACTAGAGACAGATACGCAGTATTTT. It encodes CASSPNGLETDTQYF. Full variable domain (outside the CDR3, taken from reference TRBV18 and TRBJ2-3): NAGVMQNPRHLVRRRGQEARLRCSPMKGHSHVYWYRQLPEEGLKFMVYLQKENIIDESGMPKERFSAEFPKEGPSILRIQQVVRGDSAAYFCASSPNGLETDTQYFGPGTRLTVL.

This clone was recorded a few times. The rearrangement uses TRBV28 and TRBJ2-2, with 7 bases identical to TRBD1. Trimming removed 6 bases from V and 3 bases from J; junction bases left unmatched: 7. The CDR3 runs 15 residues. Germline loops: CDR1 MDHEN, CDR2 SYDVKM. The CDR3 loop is CASRTGELDTGELFF. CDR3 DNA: TGTGCCAGCAGAACAGGGGAGTTGGACACCGGGGAGCTGTTTTTT.

CDR3 region: CASSPGTSGRRTDTQYF. Here the CDR3 DNA reads TGTGCCAGCAGCCCAGGGACTAGCGGGAGACGTACAGATACGCAGTATTTT. This sequence joins TRBV5-8 and TRBJ2-3; TRBD2 matches 14 bases. This CDR3 spans 17 amino acids. Germline V lookup: CDR1 SGHTS, CDR2 YDEGEE. Trimming took 4 bases from V and 3 from J; bases not matched to a gene: 7.

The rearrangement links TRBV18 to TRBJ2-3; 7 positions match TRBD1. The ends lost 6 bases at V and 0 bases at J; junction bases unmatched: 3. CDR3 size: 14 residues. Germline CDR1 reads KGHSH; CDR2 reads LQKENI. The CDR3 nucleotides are TGTGCCAGCTCTTCGGACAGGAGCACAGATACGCAGTATTTT. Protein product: CASSSDRSTDTQYF.